The 10 T cell receptor beta chains reported below all come from one sample, sequenced in a study of a mutant IDH1 vaccine in newly diagnosed glioma. Assay: immunoSEQ multiplex PCR; the TCRdb copy retains only in-frame clones and omits some. The sample lists around 70,000 clones, approximately 81% occurring once. Time point denoted: week 35, safety follow-up. The study gave 300 ug of mutant IDH1 20-mer peptide per vaccine dose, with topical imiquimod. Their antigens are not known. This material consisted of PBMCs, taken from a glioma patient whose treatment included an IDH1 peptide vaccine. The receptor set was obtained from a man aged 18 to 29 with glioma.

This sequence joins TRBV9 and TRBJ2-1, with TRBD2 as a possible D gene (6 bases). V was trimmed by 0 bases and J by 0 bases, leaving 7 bases between them. CDR1 and CDR2 from the germline V gene are SGDLS and YYNGEE. The CDR3 consists of 15 residues. CDR3 amino acids: CASSVEEGSYNEQFF. The CDR3 DNA follows: TGTGCCAGCAGCGTAGAGGAGGGCTCCTACAATGAGCAGTTCTTC.

The chain carries TRBV5-6 and TRBJ2-5, with 7 bases matching TRBD2. Germline values: CDR1 SGHDT, CDR2 YYEEEE. Trimming cost V 5 bases and J 4 bases; bases outside gene matches: 14. This CDR3 spans 16 amino acids. CDR3 sequence reads: CASRKQAGVDRETQYF. CDR3 sequence (DNA): TGTGCCAGCAGAAAACAGGCGGGGGTAGATAGAGAGACCCAGTACTTC.

The J gene is TRBJ2-2, the V gene TRBV19; D tentatively reads TRBD1 or TRBD2 (6 bases each). CDR1 is LNHDA and CDR2 is SQIVND in the germline V gene (reference sequence). This CDR3 spans 16 amino acids. Trimming removed 4 bases at V and 5 bases at J, with 17 bases between. In nucleotides, the CDR3 is TGTGCCAGTAGTACCCCTTGGGAAGGGGGGACCGGGGAGCTGTTTTTT. Its protein is CASSTPWEGGTGELFF.

This sequence joins TRBV4-3 and TRBJ1-2, with D tentatively TRBD1 (5 bases). From germline, CDR1 is LGHNA and CDR2 YSLEER. The CDR3 covers 14 residues. V lost 1 base and J lost 1, with 7 bases in between. The DNA for the CDR3 is TGCGCCAGCAGCCAAGGCAGGGATAACTATGGCTACACCTTC. Its translation is CASSQGRDNYGYTF.

This chain links TRBV10-1 with TRBJ1-5, with 7 positions matching TRBD1. The germline V gene has CDR1 WNHNN and CDR2 SYGVQD (reference sequence). The CDR3 covers 15 residues. The V gene end was trimmed by 2 bases and the J gene end by 2 bases; junction bases not matched to a gene: 3. The CDR3 region has the DNA TGCGCCAGCAGTGAGCCGGGACAGCGCAATCAGCCCCAGCATTTT. Protein: CASSEPGQRNQPQHF.

The chain employs TRBV5-6 and TRBJ1-1; D gene uncertain. This CDR3 has 18 amino acids. Trimming removed 2 bases at V and 0 bases at J, with 20 bases between. Germline CDR1 is SGHDT and CDR2 is YYEEEE. The CDR3 DNA reads TGTGCCAGCAGCTTCCGAACCAGTCGGGAGCCTATGAACACTGAAGCTTTCTTT. As protein: CASSFRTSREPMNTEAFF.

The chain has TRBV4-1 and TRBJ2-7, with TRBD2 as a possible D gene (5 bases). Germline lookup yields CDR1 MGHRA and CDR2 YSYEKL. The CDR3 contains 13 residues. Deletions cut 3 bases from V and 5 bases from J, with 11 bases between. This chain's CDR3 is CASSQIGVNEQYF. The CDR3 DNA sequence: TGCGCCAGCAGCCAGATCGGGGTCAACGAGCAGTACTTC.

The chain combines TRBV25-1 with TRBJ2-5; possibly TRBD1 for D (5 bases). V lost 2 bases, J lost 2 bases, and 21 bases lay in between. The CDR3 is 18 amino acids. CDR1 is MGHDK, CDR2 SYGVNS, per germline. CDR3 DNA: TGTGCCAGCAGTGAAGGCTTTGCCCGACAGACTCCACAAGAGACCCAGTACTTC. Encoded protein: CASSEGFARQTPQETQYF.

V and J are TRBV28 and TRBJ1-4; D remains unclear. Germline CDR1 is MDHEN and CDR2 is SYDVKM. The CDR3 runs to 15 residues. The germline V and J ends were trimmed by 6 bases and 5 bases, with 16 bases remaining between them. CDR3 loop: CASRRPRALNEKLFF. DNA of the CDR3: TGTGCCAGCAGAAGACCCCGGGCCCTCAATGAAAAACTGTTTTTT.

Written as DNA, the CDR3 is TGCGCCAGCAGCCGACAGCCCCCAACTCCCGGACAGCTTTTCTACGAGCAGTACTTC. As protein: CASSRQPPTPGQLFYEQYF. The V gene is TRBV5-1, the J gene TRBJ2-7; a possible D gene is TRBD1 (6 bases). The CDR3 is 19 amino acids. V lost 4 bases, J lost 3 bases, and 29 bases lay in between. Germline V lookup: CDR1 SGHRS, CDR2 YFSETQ.